This TCR beta chain was sequenced during a study of T cell clonotyping in hematopoietic cell transplantation. Whole-study results and caveats: Few recipient clonotypes overlapped donors; over 95% were de novo at given depth. CD4 and CD8 repertoire contributions could not be separated without sorting.

Time point of the sample: recipient sample about 28 days before transplant, after cytoreduction. Note on this clone: What it binds is not known.

The assay was immunoSEQ multiplex PCR, and TCRdb's table has in-frame clones only and misses some. Of some 13,000 clones in the sample, approximately 80% were seen once. CDR1 is SGHRS, CDR2 YFSETQ, per germline. Trimming stripped 3 bases from V and 6 bases from J, with 8 bases between. The CDR3 runs 12 residues. The source is a man aged 55 to 70 with acute myeloid leukemia. Some clones in this sample may be carry-over from other donors' samples. The V and J genes are TRBV5-1 and TRBJ2-3; no clear D gene. Sequencing used peripheral blood mononuclear cells, obtained before stem cell transplant. The CDR3 region is CASSWVGDTQYF. CDR3 nucleotides: TGCGCCAGCAGCTGGGTCGGGGATACGCAGTATTTT. Using reference TRBV5-1 and TRBJ2-3 for the parts outside the CDR3, the full variable domain is KAGVTQTPRYLIKTRGQQVTLSCSPISGHRSVSWYQQTPGQGLQFLFEYFSETQRNKGNFPGRFSGRQFSNSRSEMNVSTLELGDSALYLCASSWVGDTQYFGPGTRLTVL.